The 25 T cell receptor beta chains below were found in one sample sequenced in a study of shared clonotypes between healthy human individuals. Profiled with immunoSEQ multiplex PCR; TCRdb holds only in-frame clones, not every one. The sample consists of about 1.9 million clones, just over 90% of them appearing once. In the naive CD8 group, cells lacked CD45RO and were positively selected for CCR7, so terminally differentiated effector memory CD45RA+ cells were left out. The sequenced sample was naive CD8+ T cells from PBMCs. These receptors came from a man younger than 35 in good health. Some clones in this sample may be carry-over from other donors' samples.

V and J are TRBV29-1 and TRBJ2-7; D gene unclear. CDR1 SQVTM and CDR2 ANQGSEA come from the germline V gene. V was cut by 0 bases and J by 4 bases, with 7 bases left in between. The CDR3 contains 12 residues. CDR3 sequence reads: CSVEDERYEQYF. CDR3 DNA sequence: TGCAGCGTTGAAGACGAACGGTACGAGCAGTACTTC.

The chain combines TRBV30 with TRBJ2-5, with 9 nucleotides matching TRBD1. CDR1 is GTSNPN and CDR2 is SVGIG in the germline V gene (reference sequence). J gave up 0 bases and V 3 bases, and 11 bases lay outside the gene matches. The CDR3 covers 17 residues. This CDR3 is CAWSDPGDREYQETQYF. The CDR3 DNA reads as TGTGCCTGGAGCGATCCGGGGGACAGGGAGTACCAAGAGACCCAGTACTTC.

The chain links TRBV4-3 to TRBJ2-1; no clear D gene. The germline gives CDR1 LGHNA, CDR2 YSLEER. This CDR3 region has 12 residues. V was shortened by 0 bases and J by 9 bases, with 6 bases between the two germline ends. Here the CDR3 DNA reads TGCGCCAGCAGCCAAGATGAGCGTGAGCAGTTCTTC. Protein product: CASSQDEREQFF.

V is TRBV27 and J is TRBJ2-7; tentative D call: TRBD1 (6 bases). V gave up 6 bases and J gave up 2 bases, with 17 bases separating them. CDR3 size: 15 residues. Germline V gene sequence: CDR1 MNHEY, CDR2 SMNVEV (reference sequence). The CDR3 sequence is CASRIDGTNPYEQYF. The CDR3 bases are TGTGCCAGCAGAATTGACGGGACAAACCCCTACGAGCAGTACTTC.

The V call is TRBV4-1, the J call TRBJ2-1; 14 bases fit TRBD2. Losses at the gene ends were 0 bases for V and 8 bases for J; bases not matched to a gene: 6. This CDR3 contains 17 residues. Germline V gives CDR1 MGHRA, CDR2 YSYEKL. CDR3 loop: CASSQDRSTSGRDEQFF. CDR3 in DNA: TGCGCCAGCAGCCAAGATCGATCGACTAGCGGGAGGGATGAGCAGTTCTTC.

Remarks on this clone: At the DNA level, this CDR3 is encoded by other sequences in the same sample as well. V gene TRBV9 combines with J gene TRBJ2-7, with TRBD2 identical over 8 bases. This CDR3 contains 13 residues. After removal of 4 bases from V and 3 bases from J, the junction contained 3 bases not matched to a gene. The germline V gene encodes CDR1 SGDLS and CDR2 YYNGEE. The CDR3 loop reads CASSPREGYEQYF. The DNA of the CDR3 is TGTGCCAGCAGCCCCCGGGAGGGCTACGAGCAGTACTTC.

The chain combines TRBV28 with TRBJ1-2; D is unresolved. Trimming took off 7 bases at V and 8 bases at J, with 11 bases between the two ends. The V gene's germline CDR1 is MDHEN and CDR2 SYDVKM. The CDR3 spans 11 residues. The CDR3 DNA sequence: TGTGCCAGCACCCCGGGAGGCGGCTACACCTTC. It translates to CASTPGGGYTF.

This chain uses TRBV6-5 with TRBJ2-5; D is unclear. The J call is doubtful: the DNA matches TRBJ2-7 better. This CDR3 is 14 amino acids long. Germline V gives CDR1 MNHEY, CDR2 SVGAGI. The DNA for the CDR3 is TGTGCCAGCAGGCCATGGGCGGAGACCTACGAGCAGTACTTC. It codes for CASRPWAETYEQYF.

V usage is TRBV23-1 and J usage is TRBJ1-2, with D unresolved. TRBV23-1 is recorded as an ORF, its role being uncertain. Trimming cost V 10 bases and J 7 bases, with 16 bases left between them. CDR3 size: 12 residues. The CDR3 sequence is CAIKGGCRGYTF. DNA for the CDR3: TGCGCCATCAAGGGCGGGTGCCGTGGCTACACCTTC.

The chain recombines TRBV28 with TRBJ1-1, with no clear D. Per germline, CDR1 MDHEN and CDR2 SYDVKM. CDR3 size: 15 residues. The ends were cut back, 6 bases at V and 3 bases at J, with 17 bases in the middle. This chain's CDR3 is CASSFPPAGDTEAFF. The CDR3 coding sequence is TGTGCCAGCAGCTTTCCCCCGGCAGGAGACACTGAAGCTTTCTTT.

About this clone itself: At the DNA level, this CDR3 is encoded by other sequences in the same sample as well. The CDR3 here is CASSPGQGSSYEQYF. The CDR3 DNA reads TGTGCCAGTAGCCCGGGACAGGGGAGTTCCTACGAGCAGTACTTC. The chain is built from TRBV19 and TRBJ2-7, with 10 positions matching TRBD1. The germline V gene encodes CDR1 LNHDA and CDR2 SQIVND (reference sequence). The CDR3 is made up of 15 amino acids. J was trimmed by 1 base and V by 6 bases; bases with no gene match: 6.

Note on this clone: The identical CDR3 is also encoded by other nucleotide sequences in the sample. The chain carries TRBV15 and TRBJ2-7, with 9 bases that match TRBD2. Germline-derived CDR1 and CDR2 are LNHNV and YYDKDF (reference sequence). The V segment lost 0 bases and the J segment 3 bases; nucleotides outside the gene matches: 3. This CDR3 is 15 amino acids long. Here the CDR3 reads CATSRDVSGSYEQYF. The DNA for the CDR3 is TGTGCCACCAGCAGAGATGTTAGCGGGAGCTACGAGCAGTACTTC.

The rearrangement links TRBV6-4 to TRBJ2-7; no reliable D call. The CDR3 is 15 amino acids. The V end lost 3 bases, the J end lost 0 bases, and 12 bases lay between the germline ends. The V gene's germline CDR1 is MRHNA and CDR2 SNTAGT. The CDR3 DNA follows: TGTGCCAGCAGTGAATCGATCGGCAGCTCCTACGAGCAGTACTTC. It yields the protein CASSESIGSSYEQYF.

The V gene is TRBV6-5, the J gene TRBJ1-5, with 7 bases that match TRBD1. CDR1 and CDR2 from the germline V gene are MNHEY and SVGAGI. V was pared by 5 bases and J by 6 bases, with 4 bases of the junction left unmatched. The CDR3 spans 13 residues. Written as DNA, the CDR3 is TGTGCCAGCAGTATCGACAGGGTTCAGCCCCAGCATTTT. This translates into CASSIDRVQPQHF.

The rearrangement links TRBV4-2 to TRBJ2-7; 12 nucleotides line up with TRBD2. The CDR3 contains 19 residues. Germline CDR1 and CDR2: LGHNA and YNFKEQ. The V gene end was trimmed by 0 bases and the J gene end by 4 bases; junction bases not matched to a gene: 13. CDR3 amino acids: CASSQEPPLLAGGLYEQYF. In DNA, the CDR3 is TGTGCCAGCAGCCAAGAACCCCCCTTACTAGCGGGAGGACTATACGAGCAGTACTTC.

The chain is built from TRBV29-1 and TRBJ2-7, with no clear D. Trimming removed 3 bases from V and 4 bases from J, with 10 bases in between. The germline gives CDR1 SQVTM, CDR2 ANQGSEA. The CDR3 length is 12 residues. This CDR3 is CSVEARRYEQYF. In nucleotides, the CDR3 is TGCAGCGTTGAGGCCAGGAGATACGAGCAGTACTTC.

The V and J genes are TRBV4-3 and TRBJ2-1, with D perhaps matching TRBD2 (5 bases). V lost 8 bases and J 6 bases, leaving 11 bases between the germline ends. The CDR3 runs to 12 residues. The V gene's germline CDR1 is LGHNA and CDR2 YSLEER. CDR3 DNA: TGCGCCAGCCGGGCGGACTCCAATGAGCAGTTCTTC. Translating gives CASRADSNEQFF.

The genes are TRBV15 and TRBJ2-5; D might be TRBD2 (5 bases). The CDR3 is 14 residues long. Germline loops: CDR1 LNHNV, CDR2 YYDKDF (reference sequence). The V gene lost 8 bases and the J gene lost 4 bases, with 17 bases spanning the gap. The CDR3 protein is CATRRRGETETQYF. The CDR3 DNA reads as TGTGCCACCCGGAGGCGCGGAGAAACAGAGACCCAGTACTTC.

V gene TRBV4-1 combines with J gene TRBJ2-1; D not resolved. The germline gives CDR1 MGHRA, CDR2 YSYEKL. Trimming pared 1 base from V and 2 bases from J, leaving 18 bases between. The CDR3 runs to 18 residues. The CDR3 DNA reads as TGCGCCAGCAGCCAAGGAATTTTAGAAGTGGAACCCTACAATGAGCAGTTCTTC. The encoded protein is CASSQGILEVEPYNEQFF.

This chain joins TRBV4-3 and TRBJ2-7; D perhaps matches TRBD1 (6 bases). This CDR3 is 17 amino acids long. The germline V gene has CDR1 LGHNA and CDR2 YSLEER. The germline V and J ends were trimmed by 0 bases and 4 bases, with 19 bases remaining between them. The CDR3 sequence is CASSQENRARGIYEQYF. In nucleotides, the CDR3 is TGCGCCAGCAGCCAAGAGAACAGGGCGAGGGGTATATACGAGCAGTACTTC.

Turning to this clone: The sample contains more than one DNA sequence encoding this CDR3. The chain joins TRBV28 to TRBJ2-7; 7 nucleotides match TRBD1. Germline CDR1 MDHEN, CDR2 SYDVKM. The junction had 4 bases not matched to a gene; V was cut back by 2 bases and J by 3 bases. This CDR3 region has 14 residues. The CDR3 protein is CASSLADRIYEQYF. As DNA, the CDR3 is TGTGCCAGCAGTTTAGCGGACAGGATCTACGAGCAGTACTTC. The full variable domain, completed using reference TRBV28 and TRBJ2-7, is DVKVTQSSRYLVKRTGEKVFLECVQDMDHENMFWYRQDPGLGLRLIYFSYDVKMKEKGDIPEGYSVSREKKERFSLILESASTNQTSMYLCASSLADRIYEQYFGPGTRLTVT.

This CDR3 is CATRTSGTPWYNEQFF. The CDR3 nucleotides read TGTGCCACCCGGACTAGCGGGACGCCTTGGTACAATGAGCAGTTCTTC. The chain couples TRBV6-6 to TRBJ2-1; 12 bases map to TRBD2. V was clipped by 10 bases and J by 4 bases; unmatched bases: 11. This CDR3 spans 16 amino acids. Germline CDR1 reads MNHNY; CDR2 reads SVGAGI (reference sequence).

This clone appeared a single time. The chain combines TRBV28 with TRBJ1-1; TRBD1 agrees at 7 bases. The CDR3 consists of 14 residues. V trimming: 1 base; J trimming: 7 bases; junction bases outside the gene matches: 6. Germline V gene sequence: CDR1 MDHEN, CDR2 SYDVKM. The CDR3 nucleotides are TGTGCCAGCAGTTTATATGGGACAGCCTTTGAAGCTTTCTTT. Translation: CASSLYGTAFEAFF.

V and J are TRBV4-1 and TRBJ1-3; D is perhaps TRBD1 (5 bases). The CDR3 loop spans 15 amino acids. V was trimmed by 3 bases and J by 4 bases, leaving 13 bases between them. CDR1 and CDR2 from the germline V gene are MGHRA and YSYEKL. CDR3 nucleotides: TGCGCCAGCAGCCAGATTCGGGACCCAGGAAACACCATATATTTT. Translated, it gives CASSQIRDPGNTIYF.

The CDR3 sequence: CASSLMTPPFEQYF. The DNA for the CDR3 is TGCGCCAGCAGCTTGATGACACCCCCGTTCGAGCAGTACTTC. This chain connects TRBV5-1 to TRBJ2-7; D ambiguous. Germline V gives CDR1 SGHRS, CDR2 YFSETQ. The CDR3 sequence is 14 residues long. Trimming pared 1 base from V and 6 bases from J, leaving 14 bases between.